Following are 2 T cell receptor beta chains from one sample sequenced in a study of blood T cell repertoires in COVID-19. The method was immunoSEQ multiplex PCR; TCRdb's version includes in-frame clones alone and lacks a portion of them. The sample lists fewer than 150,000 clones, around 79% seen once, with about a fifth in the top ten. Sequencing was carried out using peripheral blood. The receptors derive from an elderly man with acute or convalescent COVID-19.

J is TRBJ2-2 and V is TRBV18; 7 bases line up with TRBD1. The CDR3 has 15 amino acids. V shed 8 bases and J 4 bases; nucleotides not matched to a gene: 10. CDR1 is KGHSH, CDR2 LQKENI, per germline. The chain's CDR3 is CASAQGQLGTGELFF. In nucleotides, the CDR3 is TGTGCCAGCGCCCAGGGACAGCTCGGCACCGGGGAGCTGTTTTTT.

The CDR3: CSASVEASQETQYF. The DNA for the CDR3 is TGCAGTGCTAGTGTGGAGGCCAGCCAAGAGACCCAGTACTTC. The chain links TRBV20-1 to TRBJ2-5; perhaps TRBD2 as D (5 bases). Germline CDR1 is DFQATT and CDR2 is SNEGSKA (reference sequence). The CDR3 covers 14 residues. V lost 3 bases and J lost 1, with 12 bases in between.